The T cell receptor beta chain under discussion was sequenced for a study of T cell responses to AZD1222 COVID-19 vaccine. The V end lost 2 bases, the J end lost 2 bases, and 1 base lay between the germline ends. Per the germline V gene, CDR1 is SGDLS and CDR2 is YYNGEE. The CDR3 contains 12 residues. Here immunoSEQ multiplex PCR was the method, and the copy in TCRdb shows in-frame clones only, minus some. This table has roughly 150,000 clones, roughly 92% appearing once. About this clone: Its matching antigen is unknown. This sample includes further DNA sequences coding for the same CDR3.

Whole-study findings and limits: Nearly half of the spike-specific TCRs reportedly recognize variant regions that carry no mutations.

The origin of this receptor is an adult in good health. This chain uses TRBV9 with TRBJ2-2; D uncertain. Sequenced here: peripheral blood, sampled on day 0 of AZD1222 vaccination. The DNA for the CDR3 is TGTGCCAGCAGCGTCAACACCGGGGAGCTGTTTTTT. This sequence encodes CASSVNTGELFF. Combining the CDR3 with reference TRBV9 and TRBJ2-2 gives the whole variable domain DSGVTQTPKHLITATGQRVTLRCSPRSGDLSVYWYQQSLDQGLQFLIQYYNGEERAKGNILERFSAQQFPDLHSELNLSSLELGDSALYFCASSVNTGELFFGEGSRLTVL.